This TCR beta chain is drawn from a study of somatic mutations in cytotoxic T cells in rheumatoid arthritis. Study in general: An approximately 29 ml EDTA sample of patient blood was drawn right after diagnosis, before any treatment.

The CDR3 loop spans 17 amino acids. V lost 2 bases and J 2 bases, leaving 18 bases between the germline ends. The germline V gene has CDR1 SEHNR and CDR2 FQNEAQ (reference sequence). Assay used: immunoSEQ multiplex PCR; TCRdb lists only in-frame clones, some missing. Of about 15,000 clones listed, around 80% are singletons. Remarks on this clone: What it binds is not known.

Findings and caveats of the study: Among rheumatoid arthritis patients and age-matched healthy controls, CD8+ T-cell clonality was not significantly different.

Sequenced: CD8+ T cells sorted from blood. The TCR was taken from an adult with rheumatoid arthritis. V and J are TRBV7-9 and TRBJ1-2, with D perhaps matching TRBD1 (5 bases). The CDR3 loop is CASSLTGTESSNYGYTF. Written as DNA, the CDR3 is TGTGCCAGCAGCTTAACTGGGACGGAATCTTCCAACTATGGCTACACCTTC. The complete variable domain, with remaining parts taken from reference TRBV7-9 and TRBJ1-2, reads DTGVSQNPRHKITKRGQNVTFRCDPISEHNRLYWYRQTLGQGPEFLTYFQNEAQLEKSRLLSDRFSAERPKGSFSTLEIQRTEQGDSAMYLCASSLTGTESSNYGYTFGSGTRLTVV.